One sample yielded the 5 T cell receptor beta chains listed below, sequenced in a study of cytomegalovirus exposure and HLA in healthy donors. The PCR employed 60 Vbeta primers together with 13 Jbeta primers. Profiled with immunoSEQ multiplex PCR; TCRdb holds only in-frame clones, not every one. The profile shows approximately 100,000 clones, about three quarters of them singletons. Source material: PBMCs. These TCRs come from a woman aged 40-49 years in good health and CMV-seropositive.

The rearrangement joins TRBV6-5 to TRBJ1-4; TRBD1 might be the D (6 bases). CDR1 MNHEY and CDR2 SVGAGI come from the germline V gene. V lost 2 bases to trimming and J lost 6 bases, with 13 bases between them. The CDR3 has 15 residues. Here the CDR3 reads CASSYGGRADEKLFF. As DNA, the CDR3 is TGTGCCAGCAGTTACGGGGGCAGGGCGGATGAAAAACTGTTTTTT.

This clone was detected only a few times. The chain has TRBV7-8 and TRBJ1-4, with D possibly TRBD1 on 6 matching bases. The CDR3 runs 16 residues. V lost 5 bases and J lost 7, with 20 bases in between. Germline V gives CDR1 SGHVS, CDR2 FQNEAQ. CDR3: CASSVGLAGVFEKLFF. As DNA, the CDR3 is TGTGCCAGCAGCGTAGGGTTGGCAGGGGTTTTTGAAAAACTGTTTTTT.

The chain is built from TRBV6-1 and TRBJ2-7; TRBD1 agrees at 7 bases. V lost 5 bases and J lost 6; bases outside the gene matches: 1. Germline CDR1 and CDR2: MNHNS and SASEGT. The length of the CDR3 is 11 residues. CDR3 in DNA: TGTGCCAGCAGTCGGACAGGCGAGCAGTACTTC. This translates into CASSRTGEQYF.

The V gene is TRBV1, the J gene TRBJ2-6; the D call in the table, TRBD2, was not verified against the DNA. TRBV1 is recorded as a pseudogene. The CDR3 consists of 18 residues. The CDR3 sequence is CTSSREISGGSGANVLTF. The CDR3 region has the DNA TGCACCAGCAGCCGAGAGATCAGCGGGGGCTCTGGGGCCAACGTCCTGACTTTC.

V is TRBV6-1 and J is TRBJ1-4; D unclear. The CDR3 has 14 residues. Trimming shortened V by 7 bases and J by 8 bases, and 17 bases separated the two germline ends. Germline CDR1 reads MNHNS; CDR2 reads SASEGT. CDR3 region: CASTEGGGWEKLFF. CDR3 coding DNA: TGTGCCAGCACCGAGGGAGGTGGGTGGGAAAAACTGTTTTTT.